This T cell receptor (beta chain) was obtained from a study of identical twins. Study findings and constraints: Invariant T cells like MAIT and iNKT could partly confound the zero-insertion analyses. Out-of-frame alpha sequences shared by twins were enriched for low generation probability. Cross-sectional statistical analysis was relied on for the conclusions, without the same donors being followed.

The germline V gene encodes CDR1 LGHDT and CDR2 YNNKEL (reference sequence). Trimming took 6 bases from V and 3 from J, leaving 5 bases between them. The CDR3 runs 12 residues. The cDNA had a unique molecular identifier and a template-switch universal primer site. Each CDR3 protein is one row after TCRdb ran MiXCR on the 5' RACE reads. The sample carries 1,800,000 or so distinct CDR3 sequences, under 35% recorded once. On this clonotype: Its antigen remains unknown.

This TCR derives from a newborn girl in good health. The sequenced sample consisted of cord blood. This chain links TRBV3-1 with TRBJ2-2; D is unresolved. CDR3 sequence (DNA): TGTGCCAGCAGGACCGACACCGGGGAGCTGTTTTTT. Encoded protein: CASRTDTGELFF. Full variable domain (rest looked up from reference TRBV3-1 and TRBJ2-2): DTAVSQTPKYLVTQMGNDKSIKCEQNLGHDTMYWYKQDSKKFLKIMFSYNNKELIINETVPNRFSPKSPDKAHLNLHINSLELGDSAVYFCASRTDTGELFFGEGSRLTVL.